This is a list of T cell receptor beta chains from one sample in a study of cytomegalovirus exposure and HLA in healthy donors. The protocol was immunoSEQ multiplex PCR, while the TCRdb copy is restricted to in-frame clones and leaves out a portion. The table includes 150,000 to 200,000 clones, 80% detected once. The sample comprised PBMCs. These receptors were collected from a boy aged 10-17 years in good health and CMV-seronegative. Each CDR3 is given without its conserved first and last residue. The size field is filled for only some rows; it gives once, few, many or a size class.

v_call clone_size cdr3_length cdr3_aa
TRBV19 - 14 ASARSGISSYNEQF
TRBV7-2 few 14 ASSLGPPSPGETQY
TRBV12-5 - 17 ASGTNRGLSLNINYGYT
TRBV7-9 - 14 SSSFFSGGAADTQY
TRBV27 - 13 ASSLSWVTGYGYT
TRBV19 once 11 ASSTATGHEQY
TRBV5-1 - 19 ASNRNRQGRWGSTADTEAF
TRBV4-1 - 11 ASSQDGGTQAF
TRBV7-9 - 14 ASSPRQGPSYNEQF
TRBV7-9 - 13 ASSLDRGWQETQY
TRBV25-1 - 14 ASSGLTGTARKGQY
TRBV5-1 - 13 ASSPGLVYNSPLH
TRBV29-1 - 12 SVEAWDTNYGYT
TRBV29-1 - 11 SVGWGPEDEQY
TRBV30 - 10 AWSGAGLLQH